This is a list of T cell receptor beta chains from one sample in a study of blood T cell repertoires in COVID-19. Repertoires were generated with immunoSEQ multiplex PCR, while TCRdb's copy carries only in-frame clones and drops some. The sample shows a few hundred thousand clones, approximately 90% of them seen only once. Sequencing input: PBMCs or T cells enriched from blood (not recorded which). These receptors all come from a woman aged 18-35 years who had recovered from COVID-19. Each CDR3 is given with its conserved first and last residue. Fields, in order: V gene, clone size, D gene, J gene, CDR3 protein, CDR3 DNA. The D gene is left open where the match is weak. Clone sizes are given selectively: once, few, many, or a class where the clone is expanded.

TRBV29-1,.,TRBD1,TRBJ2-7,CSVQPGTGWGYEQYF,TGCAGCGTTCAACCCGGGACAGGGTGGGGTTACGAGCAGTACTTC
TRBV5-1,once,.,TRBJ1-5,CASSLEDSSNQPQHF,TGCGCCAGCAGCTTGGAGGACAGCAGCAATCAGCCCCAGCATTTT
TRBV9,.,TRBD1,TRBJ2-3,CASSGLRGRTDTQYF,TGTGCCAGCAGCGGACTCAGGGGGCGCACAGATACGCAGTATTTT
TRBV5-1,.,TRBD2,TRBJ2-1,CASSSGTSGAVYYNEQFF,TGCGCCAGCAGCTCCGGGACTAGCGGGGCGGTATACTACAATGAGCAGTTCTTC
TRBV5-1,.,TRBD2,TRBJ2-1,CASSFQSGTSGGEQFF,TGCGCCAGCAGCTTCCAATCCGGGACTAGCGGGGGTGAGCAGTTCTTC
TRBV28,.,TRBD2,TRBJ2-7,CASSLAGDAREQYF,TGTGCCAGCAGCCTAGCGGGGGATGCTCGCGAGCAGTACTTC
TRBV5-1,.,.,TRBJ1-2,CASSLDGGYGYTF,TGCGCCAGCAGCCTGGACGGGGGTTATGGCTACACCTTC
TRBV5-1,.,.,TRBJ1-1,CASSLRGQGTEAFF,TGCGCCAGCAGCTTGAGAGGTCAAGGCACTGAAGCTTTCTTT
TRBV29-1,.,TRBD1,TRBJ1-1,CSASLGQGAPEAFF,TGCAGCGCCTCCCTGGGACAGGGGGCCCCTGAAGCTTTCTTT
TRBV19,.,.,TRBJ1-1,CASSYSMNTEAFF,TGTGCCAGTAGTTACAGTATGAACACTGAAGCTTTCTTT
TRBV19,.,TRBD1,TRBJ1-1,CASGQGDTEAFF,TGTGCCAGCGGACAGGGAGACACTGAAGCTTTCTTT
TRBV28,.,TRBD1,TRBJ2-7,CASSRQGSSYEQYF,TGTGCCAGCAGCCGACAGGGGTCCTCCTACGAGCAGTACTTC
TRBV15,.,.,TRBJ2-5,CATSRDLDRRETQYF,TGTGCCACCAGCAGAGATCTTGACAGGAGAGAGACCCAGTACTTC